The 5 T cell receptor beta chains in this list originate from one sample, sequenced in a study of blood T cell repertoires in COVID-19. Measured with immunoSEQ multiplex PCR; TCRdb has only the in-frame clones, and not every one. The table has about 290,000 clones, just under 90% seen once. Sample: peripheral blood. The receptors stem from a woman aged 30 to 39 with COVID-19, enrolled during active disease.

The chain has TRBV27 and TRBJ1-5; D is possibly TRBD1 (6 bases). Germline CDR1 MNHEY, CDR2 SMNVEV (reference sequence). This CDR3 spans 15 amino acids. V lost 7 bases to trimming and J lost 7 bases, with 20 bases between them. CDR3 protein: CASTSLNGGRQPQHF. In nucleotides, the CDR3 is TGTGCCAGCACCTCTTTAAATGGGGGCCGCCAGCCCCAGCATTTT.

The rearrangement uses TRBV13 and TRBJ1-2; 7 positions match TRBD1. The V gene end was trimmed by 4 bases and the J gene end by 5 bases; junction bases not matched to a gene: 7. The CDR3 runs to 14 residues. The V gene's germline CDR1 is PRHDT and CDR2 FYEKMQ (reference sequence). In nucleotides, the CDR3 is TGTGCCAGCAGCTATTCAGGACAGGTGTATGGCTACACCTTC. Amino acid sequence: CASSYSGQVYGYTF.

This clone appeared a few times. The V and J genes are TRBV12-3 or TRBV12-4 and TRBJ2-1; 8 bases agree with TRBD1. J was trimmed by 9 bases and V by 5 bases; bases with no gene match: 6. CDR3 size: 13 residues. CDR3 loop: CASSTGQGPEQFF. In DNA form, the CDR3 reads TGTGCCAGCAGTACCGGACAGGGCCCTGAGCAGTTCTTC.

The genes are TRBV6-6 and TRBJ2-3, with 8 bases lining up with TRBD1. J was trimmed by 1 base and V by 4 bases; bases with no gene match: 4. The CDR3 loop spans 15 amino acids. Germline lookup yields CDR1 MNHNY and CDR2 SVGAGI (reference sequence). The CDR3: CASSSRGPGTDTQYF. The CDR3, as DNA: TGTGCCAGCAGTTCCAGGGGGCCCGGCACAGATACGCAGTATTTT.

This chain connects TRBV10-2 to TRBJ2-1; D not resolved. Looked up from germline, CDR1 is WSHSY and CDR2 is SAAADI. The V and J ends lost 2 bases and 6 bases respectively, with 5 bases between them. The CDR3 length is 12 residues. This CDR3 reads CASSEGFNEQFF. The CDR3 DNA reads TGCGCCAGCAGTGAGGGCTTCAATGAGCAGTTCTTC.